These 29 T cell receptor beta chains were all obtained from the same sample, sequenced in a study of OX40 agonist ivuxolimab in advanced cancers. Produced via immunoSEQ multiplex PCR; TCRdb's table is partial and in-frame only. Among under 95,000 clones, roughly 90% were seen once, and the ten largest hold roughly 0.2%. The starting material was CD4+ or CD8+ T cells sorted from blood, obtained in a trial of the OX40 agonist ivuxolimab. The receptors were gathered from an adult with an advanced solid tumor such as melanoma, head and neck, liver or kidney cancer.

The chain has TRBV29-1 and TRBJ1-5; unclear D gene. Germline V gene sequence: CDR1 SQVTM, CDR2 ANQGSEA. V was pared by 5 bases and J by 5 bases, with 13 bases between. The CDR3 has 13 residues. The CDR3 region is CSVRVQDDQPQHF. Written as DNA, the CDR3 is TGCAGCGTTCGGGTGCAGGACGATCAGCCCCAGCATTTT.

The table lists this clone with a count of one. The chain uses TRBV28 and TRBJ1-4; tentative D call: TRBD1 (6 bases). Trimming pared 2 bases from V and 7 bases from J, leaving 23 bases between. Germline V gene lookup returns CDR1 MDHEN and CDR2 SYDVKM. The CDR3 consists of 18 residues. Written as DNA, the CDR3 is TGTGCCAGCAGTTTAAGGGGAATCGGGGGCTTTGGTATTGAAAAACTGTTTTTT. Translated, it gives CASSLRGIGGFGIEKLFF.

The chain couples TRBV6-5 to TRBJ1-5; D is perhaps TRBD1 (6 bases). V lost 5 bases and J lost 0, with 11 bases in between. The CDR3 is 15 amino acids. Germline lookup yields CDR1 MNHEY and CDR2 SVGAGI. The CDR3 spells CASSVDSRSNQPQHF. The CDR3 coding sequence is TGTGCCAGCAGTGTGGACAGTCGTAGCAATCAGCCCCAGCATTTT.

The rearrangement joins TRBV29-1 to TRBJ2-3; TRBD2 aligns across 13 bases. The germline V gene has CDR1 SQVTM and CDR2 ANQGSEA. CDR3 length: 14 amino acids. V was clipped by 6 bases and J by 4 bases; unmatched bases: 4. The CDR3 here is CSVHTSGGADTQYF. The DNA for the CDR3 is TGCAGCGTCCACACTAGCGGGGGGGCAGATACGCAGTATTTT.

The genes are TRBV5-6 and TRBJ1-6; D not certain. The germline gives CDR1 SGHDT, CDR2 YYEEEE. Trimming left V 0 bases short and J 11 bases short, with 9 bases between. The CDR3 runs 13 residues. This CDR3 reads CASSLGRDPPLHF. Here the CDR3 DNA reads TGTGCCAGCAGCTTGGGACGAGACCCACCCCTCCACTTT.

The chain is built from TRBV29-1 and TRBJ2-5; 10 bases are a match to TRBD2. This CDR3 region has 14 residues. The V segment lost 5 bases and the J segment 0 bases; nucleotides outside the gene matches: 3. Germline assignment: CDR1 SQVTM and CDR2 ANQGSEA. The CDR3 is CSVSTSGNQETQYF. CDR3 DNA: TGCAGCGTTTCTACTAGCGGGAACCAAGAGACCCAGTACTTC.

The rearrangement joins TRBV6-1 to TRBJ1-1; 7 nucleotides match TRBD1. Germline V gene data show CDR1 as MNHNS and CDR2 as SASEGT. The V gene end was trimmed by 4 bases and the J gene end by 6 bases; junction bases not matched to a gene: 17. The CDR3 consists of 17 residues. CDR3 sequence reads: CASSGRQGLWGVPEAFF. The CDR3 DNA sequence: TGTGCCAGCAGTGGGAGACAGGGCCTCTGGGGTGTTCCTGAAGCTTTCTTT.

The V call is TRBV5-1, the J call TRBJ2-3; TRBD1 is a possible D gene (6 bases). The V end lost 2 bases, the J end lost 6 bases, and 16 bases lay between the germline ends. Germline V gene data show CDR1 as SGHRS and CDR2 as YFSETQ. This CDR3 spans 15 amino acids. In DNA, the CDR3 is TGCGCCAGCAGCTTCTCCCTCCCAGGGGTGGATACGCAGTATTTT. This codes for CASSFSLPGVDTQYF.

This chain links TRBV6-6 with TRBJ2-3; tentatively, D is TRBD1 (5 bases). Between the trimmed V and J ends, which lost 6 bases and 6 bases, there was a span of 16 bases. The CDR3 runs 14 residues. Per germline, CDR1 MNHNY and CDR2 SVGAGI (reference sequence). CDR3 sequence reads: CASSPGGRGDTQYF. The CDR3 DNA is TGTGCCAGCAGCCCCGGCGGTAGGGGTGATACGCAGTATTTT.

This rearrangement joins TRBV5-6 to TRBJ2-3; 8 nucleotides align to TRBD2. The CDR3 extends over 15 amino acids. V was pared by 2 bases and J by 4 bases, with 6 bases of the junction left unmatched. Germline V gene sequence: CDR1 SGHDT, CDR2 YYEEEE. Written as DNA, the CDR3 is TGTGCCAGCAGCTTTGACGGGAGGGCCCCAGATACGCAGTATTTT. The encoded protein is CASSFDGRAPDTQYF.

The chain combines TRBV28 with TRBJ1-4; D unresolved. The V gene lost 10 bases and the J gene lost 4 bases, with 16 bases spanning the gap. Germline CDR1 reads MDHEN; CDR2 reads SYDVKM. This CDR3 is 14 amino acids long. The CDR3 region has the DNA TGTGCCACCCTACCCCCGGGAATTAATGAAAAACTGTTTTTT. This encodes CATLPPGINEKLFF. The entire variable domain, with the rest obtained from reference TRBV28 and TRBJ1-4, is as follows: DVKVTQSSRYLVKRTGEKVFLECVQDMDHENMFWYRQDPGLGLRLIYFSYDVKMKEKGDIPEGYSVSREKKERFSLILESASTNQTSMYLCATLPPGINEKLFFGSGTQLSVL.

The rearrangement links TRBV5-4 to TRBJ1-1, with 11 nucleotides matching TRBD1. CDR3 length: 17 amino acids. V dropped 5 bases and J dropped 7; count of bases not matched to a gene: 16. CDR1 is SGHNT and CDR2 is YYREEE in the germline V gene (reference sequence). The DNA of the CDR3 is TGTGCCAGCAGAAAAGGACAGGGGGCAAGACTTGAGAGTGAAGCTTTCTTT. Its translation: CASRKGQGARLESEAFF.

This rearrangement joins TRBV27 to TRBJ2-1; 10 positions agree with TRBD2. The CDR3 consists of 19 residues. The germline V gene has CDR1 MNHEY and CDR2 SMNVEV (reference sequence). The V and J ends lost 5 bases and 4 bases, in that order; junction bases with no gene match: 17. The CDR3 nucleotides are TGTGCCAGCAGTCCCCTGGCGAGCGGGGGGGGAGCGAGTTACAATGAGCAGTTCTTC. Its protein is CASSPLASGGGASYNEQFF.

The genes are TRBV18 and TRBJ2-7; 8 bases line up with TRBD2. V shed 0 bases and J 7 bases; nucleotides not matched to a gene: 5. This CDR3 has 14 residues. Per germline, CDR1 KGHSH and CDR2 LQKENI. The CDR3 bases are TGTGCCAGCTCACCACCGAGGACTAGCCAGGAGCAGTACTTC. Translating gives CASSPPRTSQEQYF.

This clone is a singleton in its sample. V gene TRBV6-1 combines with J gene TRBJ1-5, with D maybe TRBD1 (6 bases). The CDR3 contains 14 residues. The V end was cut by 1 base, the J end by 11 bases, with 15 bases between. CDR1 MNHNS and CDR2 SASEGT come from the germline V gene. CDR3 coding DNA: TGTGCCAGCAGTGAAGTCAGGGGACCCGGAGCCCAGCATTTT. The encoded protein is CASSEVRGPGAQHF.

A few counts support this clone. The V and J genes are TRBV5-4 and TRBJ1-5; 7 bases are a match to TRBD1. Germline V gives CDR1 SGHNT, CDR2 YYREEE (reference sequence). The CDR3 sequence is 14 residues long. With V trimmed by 4 bases and J by 4 bases, 5 bases remained unmatched. The CDR3: CASSEQGGNQPQHF. The CDR3, as DNA: TGTGCCAGCAGCGAGCAGGGGGGGAATCAGCCCCAGCATTTT.

The chain carries TRBV7-9 and TRBJ1-2; a possible D gene is TRBD1 (5 bases). CDR3 size: 15 residues. Trimming left V 5 bases short and J 7 bases short, with 20 bases between. Germline CDR1 and CDR2: SEHNR and FQNEAQ (reference sequence). The CDR3 DNA sequence: TGTGCCAGCAGCCCCTCCTACGGGGGAGGGTCTGGCTACACCTTC. Translating gives CASSPSYGGGSGYTF.

This chain joins TRBV7-2 and TRBJ1-2; no reliable D call. V was pared by 1 base and J by 4 bases, with 19 bases between. Germline V CDR1 and CDR2: SGHTA, FQGNSA. This CDR3 is built from 17 residues. CDR3 amino acids: CASSLGPSVDRAYGYTF. DNA of the CDR3: TGTGCCAGCAGCTTAGGGCCCTCCGTGGACCGGGCCTATGGCTACACCTTC.

This clone has more than one count but fewer than ten. This chain connects TRBV9 to TRBJ2-5, with 8 bases lining up with TRBD2. CDR1 is SGDLS, CDR2 YYNGEE, per germline. The CDR3 is made up of 15 amino acids. After removal of 4 bases from V and 5 bases from J, the junction contained 10 bases not matched to a gene. DNA for the CDR3: TGTGCCAGCAGCACTAGGACTAGCATTTACGAGACCCAGTACTTC. It translates to CASSTRTSIYETQYF.

The genes are TRBV11-3 and TRBJ2-2; D gene unclear. V lost 3 bases and J 4 bases, leaving 6 bases between the germline ends. Germline V gene sequence: CDR1 SGHNT, CDR2 YENEEA. The CDR3 spans 13 residues. CDR3: CASSFRTTGELFF. DNA of the CDR3: TGTGCCAGCAGCTTCAGGACCACCGGGGAGCTGTTTTTT.

This clone was found a few times. The chain has TRBV6-6 and TRBJ1-5; D unclear. V lost 2 bases and J 7 bases, leaving 9 bases between the germline ends. The CDR3 extends over 13 amino acids. Germline V lookup: CDR1 MNHNY, CDR2 SVGAGI (reference sequence). CDR3 sequence reads: CASSYVGSQPQHF. The CDR3 DNA is TGTGCCAGCAGTTACGTGGGGAGCCAGCCCCAGCATTTT.

The chain is built from TRBV5-1 and TRBJ2-7; 7 bases match TRBD1. Germline CDR1 SGHRS, CDR2 YFSETQ. The CDR3 loop spans 12 amino acids. Unmatched junction bases numbered 0, after V lost 4 bases and J lost 2 bases. The CDR3 here is CASSGTAYEQYF. In nucleotides, the CDR3 is TGCGCCAGCAGCGGGACAGCCTACGAGCAGTACTTC.

The genes are TRBV28 and TRBJ2-2; 8 nucleotides agree with TRBD2. The CDR3 is made up of 16 amino acids. Germline V gene sequence: CDR1 MDHEN, CDR2 SYDVKM. The trim removed 1 base at V and 7 bases at J, leaving 8 bases unmatched. The CDR3 sequence: CASSLLAGGGGGELFF. CDR3 nucleotide sequence: TGTGCCAGCAGTTTATTGGCGGGAGGTGGCGGCGGGGAGCTGTTTTTT.

The J gene is TRBJ2-3, the V gene TRBV10-3; 7 positions agree with TRBD1. The CDR3 is made up of 13 amino acids. Germline CDR1 is ENHRY and CDR2 is SYGVKD. V lost 10 bases to trimming and J lost 1 base; unmatched junction nucleotides: 5. The DNA for the CDR3 is TGTGCCACCTACACAGGGGGCACAGATACGCAGTATTTT. This sequence encodes CATYTGGTDTQYF.

J is TRBJ1-5 and V is TRBV6-5, with D hard to call. V lost 6 bases, J lost 12 bases, and 15 bases lay in between. Germline CDR1 reads MNHEY; CDR2 reads SVGAGI. This CDR3 spans 12 amino acids. CDR3 sequence: CASRRTSGFQHF. The CDR3, as DNA: TGTGCCAGCAGGAGAACATCGGGGTTCCAGCATTTT.

This sequence joins TRBV27 and TRBJ2-1; D is undetermined. Germline V lookup: CDR1 MNHEY, CDR2 SMNVEV (reference sequence). V was clipped by 9 bases and J by 3 bases, with 18 bases between them. The CDR3 has 15 residues. The CDR3 region is CASTQSPLNYNEQFF. In DNA, the CDR3 is TGTGCCAGTACCCAAAGCCCCCTAAACTACAATGAGCAGTTCTTC.

This chain connects TRBV6-5 to TRBJ2-7, with D perhaps given as TRBD1 or TRBD2 (6 bases each). There are 14 residues in the CDR3. Trimming left V 6 bases short and J 4 bases short, with 16 bases between. Germline V gene data show CDR1 as MNHEY and CDR2 as SVGAGI. CDR3 region: CASSRGYQGYEQYF. For the CDR3, the DNA is TGTGCCAGCAGCCGGGGGTACCAGGGGTACGAGCAGTACTTC.

The rearrangement joins TRBV19 to TRBJ1-1, with TRBD1 identical over 7 bases. The CDR3 spans 13 residues. The germline V gene has CDR1 LNHDA and CDR2 SQIVND (reference sequence). The junction had 10 bases not matched to a gene; V was cut back by 8 bases and J by 7 bases. The CDR3 sequence: CASFRQGFGEAFF. The CDR3 region has the DNA TGTGCCAGTTTCCGACAGGGCTTTGGTGAAGCTTTCTTT.

This chain connects TRBV7-2 to TRBJ1-2, with D possibly being TRBD1 (5 bases). This CDR3 is 13 amino acids long. Germline V lookup: CDR1 SGHTA, CDR2 FQGNSA. Trimming left V 4 bases short and J 7 bases short, with 13 bases between. The DNA of the CDR3 is TGTGCCAGCAGCTCCCCACGCGGGGGTGGCTACACCTTC. As protein: CASSSPRGGGYTF.